These T cell receptor beta chains were read from a single sample in a study of regulatory T cells in long-lasting Graves disease. MiXCR, applied by TCRdb to the multiplex PCR reads, yields one record per CDR3 protein. The repertoire has over 250,000 distinct CDR3 sequences, around a fifth of them found once; the top ten carry just over 55%. The source was peripheral blood mononuclear cells (PBMCs), collected when the disease was refractory, from a patient treated with antithyroid drugs. These receptors originate from a female donor with Graves disease. CDR3s include the opening cysteine and the closing phenylalanine or tryptophan. A D gene is named only where the DNA matches it firmly. Expanded clones are given a class, and other clones once, few, many or no size at all.

clone_size: -; v_call: TRBV3-1; j_call: TRBJ2-1; d_call: -; cdr3_aa: CASSQEGPLGNEQFF; cdr3_nt: TGTGCCAGCAGCCAAGAGGGACCACTCGGCAATGAGCAGTTCTTC
clone_size: -; v_call: TRBV6-1; j_call: TRBJ2-2; d_call: -; cdr3_aa: CASSDRPGKGINTGELFF; cdr3_nt: TGTGCCAGCAGTGATAGACCGGGAAAGGGGATTAACACCGGGGAGCTGTTTTTT
clone_size: many; v_call: TRBV6-1; j_call: TRBJ1-1; d_call: -; cdr3_aa: CASTRRDTEAFF; cdr3_nt: TGTGCCAGCACCCGACGGGACACTGAAGCTTTCTTT
clone_size: -; v_call: TRBV20-1; j_call: TRBJ2-7; d_call: -; cdr3_aa: CSAYERPTYEQYF; cdr3_nt: TGCAGTGCCTACGAGCGACCCACCTACGAGCAGTACTTC
clone_size: many; v_call: TRBV10-2; j_call: TRBJ1-1; d_call: -; cdr3_aa: CASSRQENTEAFF; cdr3_nt: TGCGCCAGCAGCCGACAGGAGAACACTGAAGCTTTCTTT
clone_size: few; v_call: TRBV5-5; j_call: TRBJ1-1; d_call: -; cdr3_aa: CASSLEQTSEAFF; cdr3_nt: TGTGCCAGCAGCTTGGAACAGACAAGTGAAGCTTTCTTT
clone_size: -; v_call: TRBV19; j_call: TRBJ2-7; d_call: TRBD2; cdr3_aa: CASSPLAGHRNTPYEQYF; cdr3_nt: TGTGCCAGTAGTCCGCTAGCGGGACACCGCAATACACCCTACGAGCAGTACTTC
clone_size: few; v_call: TRBV3-1; j_call: TRBJ1-1; d_call: TRBD1; cdr3_aa: CASSDRGTEAFF; cdr3_nt: TGTGCCAGCAGCGACAGGGGCACTGAAGCTTTCTTT
clone_size: -; v_call: TRBV7-8; j_call: TRBJ1-5; d_call: -; cdr3_aa: CASSFSVAAKNQPQHF; cdr3_nt: TGTGCCAGCAGCTTTAGTGTTGCGGCTAAGAATCAGCCCCAGCATTTT
clone_size: -; v_call: TRBV9; j_call: TRBJ2-2; d_call: -; cdr3_aa: CASSVEGGRSTGELFF; cdr3_nt: TGTGCCAGCAGCGTAGAGGGGGGGAGATCCACCGGGGAGCTGTTTTTT
clone_size: -; v_call: TRBV13; j_call: TRBJ2-7; d_call: TRBD1; cdr3_aa: CASSSHQGAAYEQYF; cdr3_nt: TGTGCCAGCAGCTCCCATCAGGGGGCCGCCTACGAGCAGTACTTC
clone_size: many; v_call: TRBV11-2; j_call: TRBJ2-5; d_call: -; cdr3_aa: CASSPDIQETQYF; cdr3_nt: TGTGCCAGCAGTCCAGACATCCAAGAGACCCAGTACTTC
clone_size: many; v_call: TRBV28; j_call: TRBJ2-7; d_call: TRBD2; cdr3_aa: CAILGLGSFEQYF; cdr3_nt: TGTGCCATCCTTGGACTAGGGAGCTTCGAGCAGTACTTC
clone_size: many; v_call: TRBV12-3/TRBV12-4; j_call: TRBJ1-4; d_call: -; cdr3_aa: CASSVQDGFNEKLFF; cdr3_nt: TGTGCCAGCAGCGTCCAGGACGGCTTTAATGAAAAACTGTTTTTT
clone_size: -; v_call: TRBV12-3/TRBV12-4; j_call: TRBJ2-6; d_call: TRBD1; cdr3_aa: CASRAGQGRPGANVLTF; cdr3_nt: TGTGCCAGCAGAGCGGGACAGGGAAGACCTGGGGCCAACGTCCTGACTTTC
clone_size: -; v_call: TRBV19; j_call: TRBJ2-2; d_call: -; cdr3_aa: CASDGGRVSGELFF; cdr3_nt: TGTGCCAGCGACGGTGGCAGGGTGTCCGGGGAGCTGTTTTTT
clone_size: -; v_call: TRBV4-3; j_call: TRBJ2-1; d_call: TRBD2; cdr3_aa: CASSQEGLAPGEQFF; cdr3_nt: TGCGCCAGCAGCCAAGAGGGACTAGCCCCCGGTGAGCAGTTCTTC
clone_size: few; v_call: TRBV6-1; j_call: TRBJ1-1; d_call: -; cdr3_aa: CASYYTEAFF; cdr3_nt: TGTGCCAGCTATTACACTGAAGCTTTCTTT
clone_size: -; v_call: TRBV5-5; j_call: TRBJ2-7; d_call: TRBD2; cdr3_aa: CASRLAVDYEQYF; cdr3_nt: TGTGCCAGCAGGCTAGCGGTGGATTACGAGCAGTACTTC
clone_size: many; v_call: TRBV28; j_call: TRBJ1-3; d_call: -; cdr3_aa: CASSLGYQLPSPPGGNTIYF; cdr3_nt: TGTGCCAGCAGTTTAGGGTATCAACTTCCCTCACCTCCCGGTGGAAACACCATATATTTT
clone_size: -; v_call: TRBV14; j_call: TRBJ1-5; d_call: -; cdr3_aa: CASSQAGLDQPQHF; cdr3_nt: TGTGCCAGCAGCCAAGCCGGGTTGGATCAGCCCCAGCATTTT
clone_size: few; v_call: TRBV20-1; j_call: TRBJ2-7; d_call: -; cdr3_aa: CSARDRQGLSYEQYF; cdr3_nt: TGCAGTGCTAGAGATCGGCAGGGTCTATCCTACGAGCAGTACTTC
clone_size: -; v_call: TRBV5-4; j_call: TRBJ1-4; d_call: -; cdr3_aa: CASSLPGEGEKLFF; cdr3_nt: TGTGCCAGCAGCTTGCCGGGGGAGGGTGAAAAACTGTTTTTT
clone_size: many; v_call: TRBV7-8; j_call: TRBJ2-2; d_call: TRBD1; cdr3_aa: CASSRDRANTGELFF; cdr3_nt: TGTGCCAGCTCCCGGGACAGGGCGAACACCGGGGAGCTGTTTTTT
clone_size: many; v_call: TRBV2; j_call: TRBJ1-1; d_call: -; cdr3_aa: CASSDRVLNTEAFF; cdr3_nt: TGTGCCAGCAGTGACAGGGTATTGAACACTGAAGCTTTCTTT
clone_size: few; v_call: TRBV7-3; j_call: TRBJ2-2; d_call: -; cdr3_aa: CASSISGGLGTGELFF; cdr3_nt: TGTGCCAGCAGCATCTCAGGGGGACTGGGCACCGGGGAGCTGTTTTTT
clone_size: few; v_call: TRBV5-1; j_call: TRBJ2-5; d_call: TRBD1; cdr3_aa: CASSFGGTGGLETQYF; cdr3_nt: TGCGCCAGCAGCTTTGGAGGGACAGGGGGCTTGGAGACCCAGTACTTC
clone_size: -; v_call: TRBV29-1; j_call: TRBJ2-7; d_call: TRBD2; cdr3_aa: CSVFKPTSGRLGEQYF; cdr3_nt: TGCAGCGTTTTCAAACCGACTAGCGGGAGACTAGGGGAGCAGTACTTC
clone_size: -; v_call: TRBV7-2; j_call: TRBJ1-2; d_call: TRBD1; cdr3_aa: CASSQHRQSGTGGAGYTF; cdr3_nt: TGTGCCAGCAGCCAGCACCGTCAATCCGGGACAGGGGGCGCGGGCTACACCTTC
clone_size: -; v_call: TRBV9; j_call: TRBJ1-4; d_call: TRBD1; cdr3_aa: CASSAQTGEGEKLFF; cdr3_nt: TGTGCCAGCAGCGCGCAAACAGGGGAGGGTGAAAAACTGTTTTTT
clone_size: many; v_call: TRBV9; j_call: TRBJ1-4; d_call: -; cdr3_aa: CASSLSWTNEKLFF; cdr3_nt: TGTGCCAGCAGCCTTAGTTGGACTAATGAAAAACTGTTTTTT
clone_size: many; v_call: TRBV6-1; j_call: TRBJ2-2; d_call: -; cdr3_aa: CASSEAQSGWGLRELFF; cdr3_nt: TGTGCCAGCAGTGAAGCGCAGTCAGGCTGGGGGTTACGGGAGCTGTTTTTT
clone_size: many; v_call: TRBV2; j_call: TRBJ2-1; d_call: -; cdr3_aa: CASSESLVLRHNEQFF; cdr3_nt: TGTGCCAGCAGTGAAAGTTTAGTCTTACGCCACAATGAGCAGTTCTTC
clone_size: -; v_call: TRBV7-9; j_call: TRBJ2-7; d_call: -; cdr3_aa: CASSRLGGANYEQYF; cdr3_nt: TGTGCCAGCAGCCGCCTGGGGGGGGCAAACTACGAGCAGTACTTC
clone_size: once; v_call: TRBV12-3/TRBV12-4; j_call: TRBJ2-2; d_call: TRBD2; cdr3_aa: CASSLAGRALTGELFF; cdr3_nt: TGTGCCAGCAGTTTAGCCGGGAGGGCCCTCACCGGGGAGCTGTTTTTT
clone_size: -; v_call: TRBV7-9; j_call: TRBJ2-5; d_call: -; cdr3_aa: CASSLMLDKDQEAQYF; cdr3_nt: TGTGCCAGCAGCTTAATGCTAGACAAGGATCAAGAGGCCCAGTACTTC
clone_size: -; v_call: TRBV7-6; j_call: TRBJ1-5; d_call: -; cdr3_aa: CASSLRTGNQPQHF; cdr3_nt: TGTGCCAGCAGCTTAAGGACGGGGAATCAGCCCCAGCATTTT
clone_size: many; v_call: TRBV2; j_call: TRBJ2-7; d_call: TRBD1; cdr3_aa: CASKLQGPYEQYF; cdr3_nt: TGTGCCAGCAAATTACAGGGGCCCTACGAGCAGTACTTC
clone_size: few; v_call: TRBV29-1; j_call: TRBJ1-2; d_call: -; cdr3_aa: CSVALGNYGYTF; cdr3_nt: TGCAGCGTTGCCCTGGGAAACTATGGCTACACCTTC
clone_size: few; v_call: TRBV10-3; j_call: TRBJ1-2; d_call: TRBD1; cdr3_aa: CAISEVLQGASGYTF; cdr3_nt: TGTGCCATCAGTGAAGTGCTGCAGGGGGCAAGTGGCTACACCTTC
clone_size: few; v_call: TRBV29-1; j_call: TRBJ1-1; d_call: -; cdr3_aa: CSVKGVKTEAFF; cdr3_nt: TGCAGCGTTAAGGGGGTTAAGACTGAAGCTTTCTTT
clone_size: -; v_call: TRBV28; j_call: TRBJ2-7; d_call: -; cdr3_aa: CASRRGENSYEQYF; cdr3_nt: TGTGCCAGCCGGAGGGGGGAGAACTCCTACGAGCAGTACTTC
clone_size: many; v_call: TRBV7-2; j_call: TRBJ2-7; d_call: -; cdr3_aa: CASSLAVSEQYF; cdr3_nt: TGTGCCAGCAGCTTAGCCGTCAGCGAGCAGTACTTC
clone_size: many; v_call: TRBV3-1; j_call: TRBJ2-7; d_call: -; cdr3_aa: CASSPNPAAWGALIYEQYF; cdr3_nt: TGTGCCAGCAGCCCAAACCCTGCTGCGTGGGGGGCGCTGATATACGAGCAGTACTTC
clone_size: many; v_call: TRBV7-2; j_call: TRBJ2-7; d_call: TRBD2; cdr3_aa: CASSLVVTSGEQYF; cdr3_nt: TGTGCCAGCAGCTTAGTAGTAACTAGCGGCGAGCAGTACTTC
clone_size: many; v_call: TRBV29-1; j_call: TRBJ1-2; d_call: -; cdr3_aa: CSVGDQADYGYTF; cdr3_nt: TGCAGCGTTGGGGATCAGGCAGACTATGGCTACACCTTC
clone_size: many; v_call: TRBV12-3/TRBV12-4; j_call: TRBJ1-4; d_call: -; cdr3_aa: CASRQSQGEKLFF; cdr3_nt: TGTGCCAGCAGGCAATCGCAGGGTGAAAAACTGTTTTTT
clone_size: few; v_call: TRBV6-5; j_call: TRBJ1-4; d_call: -; cdr3_aa: CASSYVESNEKLFF; cdr3_nt: TGTGCCAGCAGTTATGTGGAGAGTAATGAAAAACTGTTTTTT